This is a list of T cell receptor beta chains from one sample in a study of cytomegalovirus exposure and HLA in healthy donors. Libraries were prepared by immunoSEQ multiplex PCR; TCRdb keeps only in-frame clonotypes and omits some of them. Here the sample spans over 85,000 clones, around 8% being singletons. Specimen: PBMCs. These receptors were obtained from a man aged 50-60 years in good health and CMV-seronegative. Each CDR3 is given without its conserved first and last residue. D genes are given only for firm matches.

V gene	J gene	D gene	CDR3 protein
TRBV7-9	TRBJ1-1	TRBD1	ASSSFGTGEAF
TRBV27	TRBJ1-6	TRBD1	ASSFNDRANSPLH
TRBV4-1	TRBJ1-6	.	ASSHPSGMGLEDSPLH
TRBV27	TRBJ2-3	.	ASSFLRGRTDTQY
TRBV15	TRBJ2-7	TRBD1	ATSRGQGRSHEQY
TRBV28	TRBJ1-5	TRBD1	ASSKGTVSNQPQH
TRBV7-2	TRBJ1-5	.	ASSLWGAPDQPQH
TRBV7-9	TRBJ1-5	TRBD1	ASSSGTGDNQPQH
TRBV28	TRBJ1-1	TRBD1	ASIGQGGTEAF
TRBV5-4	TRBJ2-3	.	ASSLAGRVVDTQY
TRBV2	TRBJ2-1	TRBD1	ASSPYGTGNGGQF
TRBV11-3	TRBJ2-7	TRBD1	ASSLAGQGYEQY
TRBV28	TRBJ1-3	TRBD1	ASSRGTGGGNTIY
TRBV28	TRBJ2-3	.	ASSFFDRRSDTQY
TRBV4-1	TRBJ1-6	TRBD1	ASSRQGAHDNSPLH
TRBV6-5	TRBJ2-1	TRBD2	ASSIRGGGEQF
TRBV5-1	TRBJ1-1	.	ASFLGQRDRNTEAF
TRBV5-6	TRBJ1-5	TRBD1	ASSSRQGWQPQH
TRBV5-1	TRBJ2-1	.	ASSEGLGMVNEQF
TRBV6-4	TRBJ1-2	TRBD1	ASSPSPGTGYGYT
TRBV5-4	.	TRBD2	ASTKGKRGPYEQY
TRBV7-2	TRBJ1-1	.	ASSYRDRNTEAF
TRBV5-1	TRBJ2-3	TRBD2	ASSWSGGSTDTQY
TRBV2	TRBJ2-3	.	ASSEGGMRADTQY
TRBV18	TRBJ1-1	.	ASSPQGEAEAF
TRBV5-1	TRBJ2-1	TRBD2	ASSLQREWYNEQF
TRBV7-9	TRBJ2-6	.	ASSLAGYGANVLT
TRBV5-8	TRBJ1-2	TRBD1	ASTIQQGTAGYT
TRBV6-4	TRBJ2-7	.	ASSDSMAGQPYEQY
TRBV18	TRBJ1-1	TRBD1	ASSPPGTGNTEAF
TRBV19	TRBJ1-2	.	ASSDSRGYT
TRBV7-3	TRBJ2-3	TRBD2	ASGPSGSTDTQY
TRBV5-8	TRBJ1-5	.	ASSLTVLARRQPQH
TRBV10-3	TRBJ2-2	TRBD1	AITDRALGELF
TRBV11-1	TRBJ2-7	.	ASSLGGSGIGYEQY
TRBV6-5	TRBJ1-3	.	ASTQDGHSGNTIY
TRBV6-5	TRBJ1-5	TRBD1	ASAIQGDQPQH
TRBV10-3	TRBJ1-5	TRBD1	ATRPDRGNIQPQH
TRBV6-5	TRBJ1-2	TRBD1	ASITGAGGYT
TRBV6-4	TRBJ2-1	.	ASSDGLPYNEQF
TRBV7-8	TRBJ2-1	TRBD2	ASSPRTAGGGNNEQF
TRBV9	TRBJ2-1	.	ASSVVETEDEQF
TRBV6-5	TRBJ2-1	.	ASRPTGTYYNEQF
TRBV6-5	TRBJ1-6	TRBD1	ASRGTGTNSPPH
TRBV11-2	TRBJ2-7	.	ASSLGFSSYEQY
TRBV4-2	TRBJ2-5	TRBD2	ASSQASGRETQY
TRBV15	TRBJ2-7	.	ATSRVQEGEQY
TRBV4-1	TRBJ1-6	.	ASSQDWGEVNSPLH
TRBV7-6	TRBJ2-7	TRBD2	ASSLATSGGYEQY
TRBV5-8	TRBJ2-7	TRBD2	ASSPRASGGYEQY